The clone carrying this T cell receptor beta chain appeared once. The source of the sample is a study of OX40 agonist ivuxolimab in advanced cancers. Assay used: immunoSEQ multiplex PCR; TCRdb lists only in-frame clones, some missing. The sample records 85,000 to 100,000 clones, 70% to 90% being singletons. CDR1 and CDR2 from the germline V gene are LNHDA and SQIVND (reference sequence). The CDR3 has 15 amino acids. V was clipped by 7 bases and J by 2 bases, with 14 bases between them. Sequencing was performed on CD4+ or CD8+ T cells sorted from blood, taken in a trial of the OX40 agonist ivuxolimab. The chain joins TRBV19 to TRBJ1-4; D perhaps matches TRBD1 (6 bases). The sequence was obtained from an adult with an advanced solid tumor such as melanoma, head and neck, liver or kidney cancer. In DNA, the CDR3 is TGTGCCAGTATTGGGGGGCGCGGGACTAATGAAAAACTGTTTTTT. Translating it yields CASIGGRGTNEKLFF.